This entry is about one T cell receptor beta chain. The V gene lost 3 bases and the J gene lost 1 base, with 22 bases spanning the gap. CDR3 length: 19 residues. From germline, CDR1 is SEHNR and CDR2 FQNEAQ (reference sequence). The sample originates from a study of blood T cell repertoires in COVID-19. Overall study context: Donors in the United States, Italy and Spain gave samples during acute or convalescent COVID-19. Sources were T cells, B-cell-depleted T cells, or PBMCs; the material itself was cDNA or gDNA.

In the original processing: From reference gene primer amplification, estimates of nucleated cell counts were derived. Profiling relied on immunoSEQ multiplex PCR, and the TCRdb table lists in-frame clones only, not all of them. V, J and clone size derive from that table, while D and trimming were established from the DNA sequence. The profile shows about 290,000 clones, over 80% of them singletons. The source material was peripheral blood. The chain links TRBV7-9 to TRBJ2-4, with TRBD2 as a possible D gene (5 bases). The source of this sequence is a woman aged 50 to 60 with active or convalescent COVID-19. CDR3 sequence reads: CASSFLSGNAIGAKNIQYF. In nucleotides, the CDR3 is TGTGCCAGCAGCTTTTTATCGGGAAACGCGATAGGGGCCAAAAACATTCAGTACTTC.